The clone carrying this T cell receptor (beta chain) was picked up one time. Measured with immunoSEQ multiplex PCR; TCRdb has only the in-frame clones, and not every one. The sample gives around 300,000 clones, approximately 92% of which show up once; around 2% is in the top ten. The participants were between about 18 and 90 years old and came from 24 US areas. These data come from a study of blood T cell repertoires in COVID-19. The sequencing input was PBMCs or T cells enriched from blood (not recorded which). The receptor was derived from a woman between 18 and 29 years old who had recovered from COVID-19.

Here the CDR3 DNA reads TGTGCCAGCAGGCCGACAGGGTTCAGTGAAGCTTTCTTT. Amino acids: CASRPTGFSEAFF. The chain recombines TRBV12-3 or TRBV12-4 with TRBJ1-1; TRBD1 agrees at 7 bases. This CDR3 is built from 13 residues. V lost 6 bases to trimming and J lost 7 bases; unmatched junction nucleotides: 8.